This entry lists 30 T cell receptor beta chains sequenced from one sample in a study of blood T cell repertoires in COVID-19. Data came from immunoSEQ multiplex PCR; TCRdb stores just in-frame clones and leaves some out. The data contain some 130,000 clones, more than 85% of them singletons. The material sequenced was peripheral blood. These receptors all stem from a man between 60 and 75 years old with COVID-19, enrolled during active disease.

The rearrangement uses TRBV5-1 and TRBJ1-5, with TRBD1 matching over 10 bases. Germline CDR1 SGHRS, CDR2 YFSETQ. The CDR3 has 14 residues. Trimming took 1 base from V and 7 from J; bases not matched to a gene: 2. Here the CDR3 DNA reads TGCGCCAGCAGCTTGACGACAGGGGGCCAGCCCCAGCATTTT. The encoded protein is CASSLTTGGQPQHF.

The V call is TRBV7-2, the J call TRBJ2-4, with 7 bases aligning to TRBD1. V was clipped by 5 bases and J by 13 bases; unmatched bases: 8. The CDR3 has 12 residues. Germline V gene lookup returns CDR1 SGHTA and CDR2 FQGNSA. CDR3 sequence reads: CASSLYDRAQYF. CDR3 DNA: TGTGCCAGCAGCCTCTACGACAGGGCACAGTACTTC.

The V gene is TRBV11-1, the J gene TRBJ2-1; TRBD2 might be the D (7 bases). Trimming took off 7 bases at V and 4 bases at J, with 14 bases between the two ends. Per the germline V gene, CDR1 is SGHAT and CDR2 is FQDESV (reference sequence). This CDR3 has 14 amino acids. The CDR3 here is CASTFGGTYNEQFF. The CDR3, as DNA: TGTGCCAGCACCTTCGGGGGGACATACAATGAGCAGTTCTTC.

The table lists this clone with a count of one. The chain has TRBV5-1 and TRBJ1-2; tentatively, D is TRBD1 (5 bases). This CDR3 spans 12 amino acids. V was cut by 4 bases and J by 4 bases, with 8 bases left in between. Germline loops: CDR1 SGHRS, CDR2 YFSETQ. CDR3 bases: TGCGCCAGCAGCCCCGGGGGCTATGGCTACACCTTC. It yields the protein CASSPGGYGYTF.

V and J are TRBV28 and TRBJ1-2; tentative D call: TRBD1 (6 bases). Germline values: CDR1 MDHEN, CDR2 SYDVKM. V was shortened by 5 bases and J by 4 bases, with 20 bases between the two germline ends. The CDR3 runs to 16 residues. CDR3 sequence reads: CASSTPRSGGAYGYTF. The DNA of the CDR3 is TGTGCCAGCAGTACACCACGATCTGGGGGGGCCTATGGCTACACCTTC.

The CDR3 region is CASSLNSESEKLFF. CDR3 in DNA: TGTGCCAGCAGTTTAAACAGTGAAAGTGAAAAACTGTTTTTT. The chain links TRBV28 to TRBJ1-4; D not certain. In germline, CDR1 is MDHEN, CDR2 SYDVKM. The V gene lost 2 bases and the J gene lost 7 bases, with 11 bases spanning the gap. The CDR3 is made up of 14 amino acids. Complete variable domain (other parts from reference TRBV28 and TRBJ1-4): DVKVTQSSRYLVKRTGEKVFLECVQDMDHENMFWYRQDPGLGLRLIYFSYDVKMKEKGDIPEGYSVSREKKERFSLILESASTNQTSMYLCASSLNSESEKLFFGSGTQLSVL.

In its sample, this clone was seen once. The chain links TRBV5-1 to TRBJ2-3, with 9 positions matching TRBD1. Germline V gives CDR1 SGHRS, CDR2 YFSETQ. This CDR3 spans 17 amino acids. Unmatched junction bases numbered 10, after V lost 2 bases and J lost 3 bases. DNA for the CDR3: TGCGCCAGCAGCTTCCGACAGGGGGGTATGGGTACAGATACGCAGTATTTT. Translating gives CASSFRQGGMGTDTQYF.

CDR3 nucleotide sequence: TGTGCCAGCAGCCCCTACGGGGTCAGAATAGGAGATACGCAGTATTTT. This translates into CASSPYGVRIGDTQYF. This chain uses TRBV9 with TRBJ2-3; possible D gene TRBD2, 5 bases. Germline loops: CDR1 SGDLS, CDR2 YYNGEE. Trimming removed 4 bases at V and 5 bases at J, with 20 bases between. The CDR3 has 16 residues.

The CDR3 region has the DNA TGTGCCAGCAGCCCCTCCGGGGACAGGGGGGGCTATGGCTACACCTTC. Its protein product is CASSPSGDRGGYGYTF. This chain connects TRBV11-2 to TRBJ1-2; 11 bases are a match to TRBD1. The CDR3 is 16 amino acids. Germline V gene data show CDR1 as SGHAT and CDR2 as FQNNGV. V lost 5 bases, J lost 4 bases, and 9 bases stayed unmatched.

The V call is TRBV29-1, the J call TRBJ2-6; 9 nucleotides agree with TRBD1. CDR3 length: 15 residues. J was trimmed by 2 bases and V by 4 bases; bases with no gene match: 3. The V gene's germline CDR1 is SQVTM and CDR2 ANQGSEA. CDR3: CSVGDRGAGANVLTF. The DNA of the CDR3 is TGCAGCGTTGGTGACAGGGGGGCTGGGGCCAACGTCCTGACTTTC.

The chain is built from TRBV12-3 or TRBV12-4 and TRBJ1-3; D may be TRBD1 (6 bases). V lost 7 bases, J lost 7 bases, and 14 bases lay in between. CDR3 length: 13 amino acids. The CDR3 DNA reads TGTGCCAGCACTTTCGGACAGTCGAACACCATATATTTT. Amino acids: CASTFGQSNTIYF.

V gene TRBV24-1 combines with J gene TRBJ1-1; 9 bases are shared with TRBD1. The V and J ends lost 5 bases and 5 bases, in that order; junction bases with no gene match: 14. CDR3 length: 17 residues. Germline V gene data show CDR1 as KGHDR and CDR2 as SFDVKD. DNA for the CDR3: TGTGCCACCAGTGCCCTTCCGGGACAGGGCCTACGAACTGAAGCTTTCTTT. Translation gives CATSALPGQGLRTEAFF.

This chain connects TRBV5-4 to TRBJ1-4, with TRBD1 matching over 9 bases. The CDR3 runs 15 residues. Trimming removed 5 bases from V and 5 bases from J; junction bases left unmatched: 7. Germline V gene data show CDR1 as SGHNT and CDR2 as YYREEE (reference sequence). CDR3 protein: CASSPRTGENEKLFF. The DNA of the CDR3 is TGTGCCAGCAGTCCTCGGACAGGGGAAAATGAAAAACTGTTTTTT.

The chain employs TRBV4-2 and TRBJ1-3, with D hard to call. Germline V gene lookup returns CDR1 LGHNA and CDR2 YNFKEQ. Trimming shortened V by 3 bases and J by 0 bases, and 9 bases separated the two germline ends. CDR3 length: 15 amino acids. The DNA of the CDR3 is TGTGCCAGCAGCCAGGCCAGTATCTCTGGAAACACCATATATTTT. Its protein product is CASSQASISGNTIYF.

J is TRBJ1-6 and V is TRBV6-6; D is unclear. Germline CDR1 and CDR2: MNHNY and SVGAGI (reference sequence). Between the trimmed V and J ends, which lost 8 bases and 9 bases, there was a span of 14 bases. CDR3 length: 13 amino acids. Here the CDR3 reads CASEGSPASPLHF. In DNA, the CDR3 is TGTGCCAGCGAGGGCAGTCCGGCTTCACCCCTCCACTTT.

J is TRBJ2-3 and V is TRBV20-1, with 13 bases that match TRBD2. Germline values: CDR1 DFQATT, CDR2 SNEGSKA (reference sequence). The CDR3 is 15 residues long. V was clipped by 3 bases and J by 1 base; unmatched bases: 1. CDR3 in amino acids: CSASGLAGGTDTQYF. CDR3 nucleotide sequence: TGCAGTGCTAGTGGACTAGCGGGGGGCACAGATACGCAGTATTTT.

The rearrangement joins TRBV7-9 to TRBJ1-1, with a tentative D call TRBD1 (5 bases). The CDR3 runs to 14 residues. V lost 6 bases and J 1 base, leaving 12 bases between the germline ends. Germline V lookup: CDR1 SEHNR, CDR2 FQNEAQ (reference sequence). DNA of the CDR3: TGTGCCAGCAGTATGCAGGGATCGAACACTGAAGCTTTCTTT. This translates into CASSMQGSNTEAFF.

The V call is TRBV11-2, the J call TRBJ2-1; 9 bases are a match to TRBD1. Germline lookup yields CDR1 SGHAT and CDR2 FQNNGV. This CDR3 comprises 16 residues. V was pared by 5 bases and J by 6 bases, with 11 bases of the junction left unmatched. DNA for the CDR3: TGTGCCAGCAGCCGGTCCCCGGGGACAGGGTCCAATGAGCAGTTCTTC. Encoded protein: CASSRSPGTGSNEQFF. Together with reference TRBV11-2 and TRBJ2-1, the CDR3 gives the full variable domain: EAGVAQSPRYKIIEKRQSVAFWCNPISGHATLYWYQQILGQGPKLLIQFQNNGVVDDSQLPKDRFSAERLKGVDSTLKIQPAKLEDSAVYLCASSRSPGTGSNEQFFGPGTRLTVL.

This clone was seen many times. The J gene is TRBJ1-5, the V gene TRBV10-1, with D hard to call. The CDR3 totals 13 residues. CDR1 and CDR2 (germline): WNHNN, SYGVQD (reference sequence). The V end was cut by 5 bases, the J end by 0 bases, with 5 bases between. Written as DNA, the CDR3 is TGCGCCAGCAGTCGGGATAGCAATCAGCCCCAGCATTTT. Translating it yields CASSRDSNQPQHF.

The chain recombines TRBV16 with TRBJ1-2; the D gene is possibly TRBD1 (6 bases). CDR1 is KGHSY, CDR2 FQNENV, per germline. V was pared by 2 bases and J by 3 bases, with 16 bases between. This CDR3 has 16 amino acids. The CDR3 DNA is TGTGCCAGCAGCCAAGAGGATGTCGGGGGGCACTATGGCTACACCTTC. This translates into CASSQEDVGGHYGYTF. Full variable domain (outside the CDR3, taken from reference TRBV16 and TRBJ1-2): GEEVAQTPKHLVRGEGQKAKLYCAPIKGHSYVFWYQQVLKNEFKFLISFQNENVFDETGMPKERFSAKCLPNSPCSLEIQATKLEDSAVYFCASSQEDVGGHYGYTFGSGTRLTVV.

CDR3 nucleotide sequence: TGCGCCAGCAGCCCAAGGCTGGACAGCCCGAACCTCCTGATTCGCTCCTACAATGAGCAGTTCTTC. This sequence encodes CASSPRLDSPNLLIRSYNEQFF. This rearrangement joins TRBV4-1 to TRBJ2-1; perhaps TRBD1 as D (6 bases). V dropped 4 bases and J dropped 0 bases, with 31 bases sitting between them. The CDR3 length is 22 residues. Germline CDR1 reads MGHRA; CDR2 reads YSYEKL.

This chain connects TRBV9 to TRBJ2-2; a possible D gene is TRBD2 (7 bases). Germline CDR1 is SGDLS and CDR2 is YYNGEE. The CDR3 is 15 amino acids. V gave up 1 base and J gave up 6 bases, with 13 bases separating them. The CDR3, as DNA: TGTGCCAGCAGCGTATGGGACGGGGGGCCCGGGGAGCTGTTTTTT. Protein product: CASSVWDGGPGELFF.

The V and J genes are TRBV18 and TRBJ1-3; D is undetermined. In germline, CDR1 is KGHSH, CDR2 LQKENI. The V end lost 3 bases, the J end lost 0 bases, and 9 bases lay between the germline ends. The CDR3 has 15 residues. The DNA of the CDR3 is TGTGCCAGCTCACCCGAAACAAGCTCTGGAAACACCATATATTTT. As protein: CASSPETSSGNTIYF. The entire variable domain, with the rest obtained from reference TRBV18 and TRBJ1-3, is as follows: NAGVMQNPRHLVRRRGQEARLRCSPMKGHSHVYWYRQLPEEGLKFMVYLQKENIIDESGMPKERFSAEFPKEGPSILRIQQVVRGDSAAYFCASSPETSSGNTIYFGEGSWLTVV.

V and J are TRBV4-3 and TRBJ1-4; no clear D gene. The germline V gene has CDR1 LGHNA and CDR2 YSLEER. The ends were cut back, 0 bases at V and 10 bases at J, with 9 bases in the middle. This CDR3 contains 13 residues. The CDR3 DNA follows: TGCGCCAGCAGCCAAGATCAGGTGGGAAAACTGTTTTTT. Translation: CASSQDQVGKLFF.

The chain has TRBV12-5 and TRBJ1-3; 10 bases agree with TRBD1. Looked up from germline, CDR1 is LGHNT and CDR2 is FRNRAP. The CDR3 sequence is 17 residues long. Germline trimming cut 5 bases from V and 0 bases from J; bases unmatched to any gene: 7. The CDR3 reads CASGPDRGLSSGNTIYF. The CDR3 nucleotides read TGTGCTAGTGGTCCTGACAGGGGGCTTAGCTCTGGAAACACCATATATTTT.

This chain's CDR3 is CASSNQNSPLHF. CDR3 DNA: TGTGCCAGTAGTAATCAGAATTCACCCCTCCACTTT. The V gene is TRBV19, the J gene TRBJ1-6; D is undetermined. The CDR3 contains 12 residues. Germline V gene sequence: CDR1 LNHDA, CDR2 SQIVND (reference sequence). Trimming pared 4 bases from V and 7 bases from J, leaving 5 bases between. Looking up the rest from reference TRBV19 and TRBJ1-6 gives the full variable domain: DGGITQSPKYLFRKEGQNVTLSCEQNLNHDAMYWYRQDPGQGLRLIYYSQIVNDFQKGDIAEGYSVSREKKESFPLTVTSAQKNPTAFYLCASSNQNSPLHFGNGTRLTVT.

V and J are TRBV30 and TRBJ1-4; 7 bases are a match to TRBD1. CDR3 size: 15 residues. In germline, CDR1 is GTSNPN, CDR2 SVGIG (reference sequence). V trimming: 3 bases; J trimming: 7 bases; junction bases outside the gene matches: 11. The DNA for the CDR3 is TGTGCCTGGAGCCGGGACAGCAGATCGGGTGAAAAACTGTTTTTT. It codes for CAWSRDSRSGEKLFF.

The chain has TRBV6-5 and TRBJ1-4; 10 bases are a match to TRBD1. The CDR3 consists of 15 residues. The V gene's germline CDR1 is MNHEY and CDR2 SVGAGI. V trimming: 4 bases; J trimming: 5 bases; junction bases outside the gene matches: 4. The CDR3 spells CASSWDRGKNEKLFF. The CDR3 DNA reads TGTGCCAGCAGTTGGGACAGGGGAAAGAATGAAAAACTGTTTTTT.

The chain recombines TRBV2 with TRBJ1-5, with TRBD1 matching over 11 bases. V trimming: 8 bases; J trimming: 5 bases; junction bases outside the gene matches: 8. Germline loops: CDR1 SNHLY, CDR2 FYNNEI. This CDR3 spans 15 amino acids. The CDR3 sequence is CASLRDRGSDQPQHF. CDR3 DNA: TGTGCCAGCCTCCGGGACAGGGGGTCTGATCAGCCCCAGCATTTT.

V is TRBV28 and J is TRBJ1-5; D gene unclear. Germline assignment: CDR1 MDHEN and CDR2 SYDVKM. Trimming removed 2 bases at V and 0 bases at J, with 11 bases between. The CDR3 is 16 residues long. The CDR3 sequence: CASSLIGRGSNQPQHF. In DNA, the CDR3 is TGTGCCAGCAGTTTAATTGGGAGAGGTAGCAATCAGCCCCAGCATTTT.